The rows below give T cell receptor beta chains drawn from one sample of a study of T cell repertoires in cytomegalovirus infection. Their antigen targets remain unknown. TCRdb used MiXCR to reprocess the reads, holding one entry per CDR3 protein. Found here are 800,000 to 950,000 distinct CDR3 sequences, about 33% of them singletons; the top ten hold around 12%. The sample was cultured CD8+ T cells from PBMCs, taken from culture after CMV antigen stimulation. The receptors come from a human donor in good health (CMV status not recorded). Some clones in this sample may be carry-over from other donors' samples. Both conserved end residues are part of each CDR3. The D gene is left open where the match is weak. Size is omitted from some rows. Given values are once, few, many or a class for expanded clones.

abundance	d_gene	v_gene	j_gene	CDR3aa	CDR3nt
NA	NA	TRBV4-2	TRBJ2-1	CASSQEAVGGPPYNEQFF	TGTGCCAGCAGCCAAGAAGCAGTCGGGGGGCCCCCCTACAATGAGCAGTTCTTC
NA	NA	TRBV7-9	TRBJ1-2	CASSRNDVHGYTF	TGTGCCAGCAGCCGGAATGATGTTCATGGCTACACCTTC
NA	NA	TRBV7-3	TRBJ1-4	CASSLTVDQELFF	TGTGCCAGCAGCTTAACTGTCGACCAGGAACTGTTTTTT
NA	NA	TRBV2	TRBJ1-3	CASIRPDAGNTIYF	TGTGCCAGCATCCGACCCGACGCTGGAAACACCATATATTTT
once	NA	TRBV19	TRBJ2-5	CASSRSLQIQETQYF	TGTGCCAGTAGTCGGAGTCTCCAGATCCAAGAGACCCAGTACTTC
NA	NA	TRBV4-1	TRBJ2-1	CASSHRPGPINEQFF	TGCGCCAGCAGCCATCGACCGGGACCCATCAATGAGCAGTTCTTC
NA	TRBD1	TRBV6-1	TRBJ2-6	CASSEAPGGFSGANVLTF	TGTGCCAGCAGTGAAGCGCCAGGGGGCTTCTCTGGGGCCAACGTCCTGACTTTC
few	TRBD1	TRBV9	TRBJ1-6	CASSASGTGISPLHF	TGTGCCAGCAGCGCGTCCGGGACAGGGATTTCACCCCTCCACTTT
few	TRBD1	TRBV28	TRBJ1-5	CASSPQGRGNQPQHF	TGTGCCAGCAGCCCACAGGGGAGAGGCAATCAGCCCCAGCATTTT
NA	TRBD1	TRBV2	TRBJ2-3	CASSGGTGVGTDTQYF	TGTGCCAGCAGTGGAGGAACAGGGGTAGGCACAGATACGCAGTATTTT
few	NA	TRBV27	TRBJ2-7	CASSFTPADSYEQYF	TGTGCCAGCAGTTTTACACCGGCAGACTCCTACGAGCAGTACTTC
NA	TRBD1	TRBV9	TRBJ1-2	CASSVGTGGGYTF	TGTGCCAGCAGCGTCGGGACAGGGGGTGGCTACACCTTC
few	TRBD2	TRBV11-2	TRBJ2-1	CASSLDSTSGDNEQFF	TGTGCCAGCAGCTTAGATTCGACTAGCGGGGACAATGAGCAGTTCTTC
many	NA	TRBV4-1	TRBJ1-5	CASSQDPGRGLSNQPQHF	TGCGCCAGCAGCCAAGATCCCGGTCGTGGTCTTAGCAATCAGCCCCAGCATTTT
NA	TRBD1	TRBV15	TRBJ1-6	CATSRDLDGTVFSPLHF	TGTGCCACCAGCAGAGATCTAGATGGGACAGTATTTTCACCCCTCCACTTT
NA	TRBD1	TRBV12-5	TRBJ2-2	CASGSTGGNTGELFF	TGTGCTAGTGGTTCTACAGGGGGCAACACCGGGGAGCTGTTTTTT
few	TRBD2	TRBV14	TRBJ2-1	CASSHPTSEEFF	TGTGCCAGCAGCCACCCCACTAGCGAAGAGTTCTTC
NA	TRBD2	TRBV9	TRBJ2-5	CASSIGGRLAGGRETQYF	TGTGCCAGCAGTATCGGAGGAAGGCTAGCGGGGGGCAGGGAGACCCAGTACTTC
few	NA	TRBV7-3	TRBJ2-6	CASSPTESGANVLTF	TGTGCCAGCAGCCCGACAGAATCTGGGGCCAACGTCCTGACTTTC
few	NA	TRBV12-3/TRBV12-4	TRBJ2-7	CASSLDLNEQYF	TGTGCCAGCAGCCTTGACTTAAACGAGCAGTACTTC
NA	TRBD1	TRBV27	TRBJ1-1	CASSLLQGTAGTEAFF	TGTGCCAGCAGTTTATTACAGGGGACAGCAGGGACTGAAGCTTTCTTT
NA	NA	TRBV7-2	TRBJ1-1	CAGDLRPEAFF	TGTGCCGGCGACCTTAGGCCTGAAGCTTTCTTT
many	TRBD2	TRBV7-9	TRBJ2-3	CASRIGLGPGVYTQYF	TGTGCCAGTCGGATCGGACTAGGGCCCGGAGTTTATACGCAGTATTTT
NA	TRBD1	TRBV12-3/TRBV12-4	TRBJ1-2	CASVRDSVNYGYTF	TGTGCCAGCGTCCGGGACAGCGTTAACTATGGCTACACCTTC
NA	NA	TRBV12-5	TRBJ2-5	CASGLYLQRQETQYF	TGTGCTAGTGGTCTCTACTTACAGCGCCAAGAGACCCAGTACTTC
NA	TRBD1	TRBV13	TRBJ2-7	CASSLLQGPPSYEQYF	TGTGCCAGCAGCCTCCTACAGGGGCCGCCCTCCTACGAGCAGTACTTC
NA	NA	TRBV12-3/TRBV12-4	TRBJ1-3	CASTLPGNTIYF	TGTGCCAGCACCCTACCTGGAAACACCATATATTTT
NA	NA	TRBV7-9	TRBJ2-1	CATSDGHNEQFF	TGTGCCACCTCTGACGGACACAATGAGCAGTTCTTC
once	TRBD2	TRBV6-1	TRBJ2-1	CASRPLAGGPQDEQFF	TGTGCCAGCAGACCACTAGCGGGGGGGCCCCAGGATGAGCAGTTCTTC
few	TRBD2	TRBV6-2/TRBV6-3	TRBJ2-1	CASEPSGGFINEQFF	TGTGCCAGTGAGCCTAGCGGGGGGTTTATCAATGAGCAGTTCTTC
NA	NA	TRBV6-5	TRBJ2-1	CASSSPGLTPYNEQFF	TGTGCCAGCAGTTCCCCGGGACTTACCCCCTACAATGAGCAGTTCTTC
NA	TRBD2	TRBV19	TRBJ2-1	CASRIAGGPNEQFF	TGTGCCAGCAGGATAGCGGGGGGGCCCAATGAGCAGTTCTTC
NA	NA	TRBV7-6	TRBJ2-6	CASTPRAGANVLTF	TGTGCCAGCACCCCGAGGGCTGGGGCCAACGTCCTGACTTTC
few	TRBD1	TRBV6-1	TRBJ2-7	CASSDLIQGQGIQYEQYF	TGTGCCAGCAGTGACTTGATCCAGGGACAGGGGATACAATACGAGCAGTACTTC
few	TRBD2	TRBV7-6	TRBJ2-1	CASSLETSGGNEQFF	TGTGCCAGCAGCTTAGAGACTAGCGGGGGGAATGAGCAGTTCTTC
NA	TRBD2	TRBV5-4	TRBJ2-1	CASSGGGWWTSGGVNEQFF	TGTGCCAGCAGCGGAGGGGGTTGGTGGACTAGCGGGGGGGTCAATGAGCAGTTCTTC